One and the same sample provided the 20 T cell receptor beta chains below, sequenced in a study of CD8+CD57+ T cells in acquired aplastic anemia. Genomic DNA was employed as the template in profiling TCR beta VDJ and CDR3. TCRdb recomputed calls from the reads with MiXCR, one row per CDR3 protein. The sample has roughly 180,000 distinct CDR3 sequences; 55% to 70% are singletons. The sequenced material came from sorted CD4+, CD8+, or CD8+CD57+ T cells (not recorded which) from PBMCs. The receptors come from a human donor with severe aplastic anemia or a healthy control (not recorded which).

The chain couples TRBV2 to TRBJ2-5; D is uncertain. With 1 base removed from V and 4 bases from J, the gap between germline ends came to 13 bases. CDR3 length equals 15 residues. Germline CDR1 is SNHLY and CDR2 is FYNNEI. The CDR3 DNA follows: TGTGCCAGCAGTGAAGTAGGGCAGCCCAGAGAGACCCAGTACTTC. This encodes CASSEVGQPRETQYF.

The chain uses TRBV5-1 and TRBJ1-3, with a possible D match to TRBD1 (6 bases). The germline V gene has CDR1 SGHRS and CDR2 YFSETQ. This CDR3 region has 15 residues. Deletions cut 2 bases from V and 4 bases from J, with 13 bases between. DNA for the CDR3: TGCGCCAGCAGCTTCGGACAGTCTTCCGGAAACACCATATATTTT. It translates to CASSFGQSSGNTIYF.

V and J are TRBV5-1 and TRBJ2-6; the D gene is possibly TRBD1 (6 bases). This CDR3 has 15 amino acids. Trimming pared 5 bases from V and 2 bases from J, leaving 11 bases between. The germline V gene has CDR1 SGHRS and CDR2 YFSETQ. The DNA for the CDR3 is TGCGCCAGCAGTTTACAGGGTCCTGGGGCCAACGTCCTGACTTTC. Protein: CASSLQGPGANVLTF.

In its sample, this clonotype was seen a few times. This chain connects TRBV15 to TRBJ2-7, with TRBD1 matching over 8 bases. With 2 bases clipped from V and 3 bases from J, the junction kept 12 bases outside the gene matches. Germline V gene sequence: CDR1 LNHNV, CDR2 YYDKDF (reference sequence). The CDR3 covers 17 residues. CDR3 DNA sequence: TGTGCCACCAGCAGATCACCACTGGACAGGGCGGGCTACGAGCAGTACTTC. Residues: CATSRSPLDRAGYEQYF.

In its sample, this clonotype was seen a few times. The V and J genes are TRBV27 and TRBJ1-5, with D uncertain. Trimming left V 3 bases short and J 3 bases short, with 9 bases between. Germline-derived CDR1 and CDR2 are MNHEY and SMNVEV (reference sequence). The CDR3 extends over 14 amino acids. In DNA, the CDR3 is TGTGCCAGCAGTTTCTACGGAAACAATCAGCCCCAGCATTTT. This encodes CASSFYGNNQPQHF.

The chain employs TRBV19 and TRBJ2-2; no reliable D call. The germline CDR1 and CDR2 sequences are LNHDA and SQIVND (reference sequence). The V end lost 3 bases, the J end lost 6 bases, and 8 bases lay between the germline ends. This CDR3 comprises 13 residues. CDR3 DNA: TGTGCCAGTAGTATCCCCCTTTCCGGGGAGCTGTTTTTT. It is translated as CASSIPLSGELFF.

J is TRBJ1-2 and V is TRBV7-2, with a possible D match to TRBD1 (6 bases). The V end lost 0 bases, the J end lost 0 bases, and 14 bases lay between the germline ends. Looked up from germline, CDR1 is SGHTA and CDR2 is FQGNSA. The CDR3 loop spans 17 amino acids. CDR3 nucleotide sequence: TGTGCCAGCAGCTTAGCGGGGGGCGCGGGAGCTAACTATGGCTACACCTTC. Translating it yields CASSLAGGAGANYGYTF.

J is TRBJ1-2 and V is TRBV5-5; D gene ambiguous. This CDR3 is 12 amino acids long. V was cut by 4 bases and J by 5 bases, with 9 bases left in between. Per germline, CDR1 SGHKS and CDR2 YYEKEE (reference sequence). The CDR3 sequence: CASSGWTYGYTF. In DNA, the CDR3 is TGTGCCAGCAGCGGATGGACGTATGGCTACACCTTC.

The chain recombines TRBV19 with TRBJ2-7; D remains unclear. This CDR3 has 13 amino acids. V was shortened by 4 bases and J by 3 bases, with 10 bases between the two germline ends. Germline CDR1 LNHDA, CDR2 SQIVND (reference sequence). CDR3 sequence (DNA): TGTGCCAGTAGTAACTCGGGCTACTACGAGCAGTACTTC. Its protein product is CASSNSGYYEQYF.

This clonotype was detected only a few times. The gene calls are TRBV27 and TRBJ1-1; TRBD1 might be the D (5 bases). This CDR3 is built from 13 residues. V was cut by 8 bases and J by 7 bases, with 17 bases left in between. Per germline, CDR1 MNHEY and CDR2 SMNVEV (reference sequence). This CDR3 is CASAAGQIDEAFF. The CDR3 DNA follows: TGTGCCAGCGCGGCAGGGCAAATTGATGAAGCTTTCTTT.

For this clonotype: Sequence at one end of the junction differs from germline and may be a read error. The V gene is TRBV5-5, the J gene TRBJ2-1; possibly TRBD2 for D (6 bases). Germline CDR1 and CDR2: SGHKS and YYEKEE (reference sequence). CDR3 size: 15 residues. CDR3 loop: CASSPRESGVNEQFF. The CDR3 DNA reads TGCGCCAGCAGCCCTAGGGAGTCGGGGGTCAATGAGCAGTTCTTC. Complete variable domain (other parts from reference TRBV5-5 and TRBJ2-1): DAGVTQSPTHLIKTRGQQVTLRCSPISGHKSVSWYQQVLGQGPQFIFQYYEKEERGRGNFPDRFSARQFPNYSSELNVNALLLGDSALYLCASSPRESGVNEQFFGPGTRLTVL.

This sequence joins TRBV2 and TRBJ2-1, with 7 bases matching TRBD1. The CDR3 has 15 amino acids. V trimming: 8 bases; J trimming: 4 bases; junction bases outside the gene matches: 11. Per the germline V gene, CDR1 is SNHLY and CDR2 is FYNNEI. In DNA form, the CDR3 reads TGTGCCAGCGTACCGGGACAGCTAACTTACAATGAGCAGTTCTTC. Encoded protein: CASVPGQLTYNEQFF.

This clonotype turned up a few times. CDR3 in amino acids: CASSTEVRSGNTIYF. CDR3 bases: TGTGCCAGTAGTACCGAGGTTCGCTCTGGAAACACCATATATTTT. V and J are TRBV19 and TRBJ1-3, with D uncertain. The germline V gene encodes CDR1 LNHDA and CDR2 SQIVND (reference sequence). This CDR3 is 15 amino acids long. The V gene lost 4 bases and the J gene lost 0 bases, with 10 bases spanning the gap.

This rearrangement joins TRBV24-1 to TRBJ2-4; 11 bases are shared with TRBD2. The CDR3 sequence is 14 residues long. V shed 6 bases, J shed 8 bases, and the junction held 5 bases outside the gene matches. Germline V CDR1 and CDR2: KGHDR, SFDVKD. CDR3 DNA: TGTGCCACCAGTTCTAGCGGGGGGTCTGACATTCAGTACTTC. As protein: CATSSSGGSDIQYF.

In nucleotides, the CDR3 is TGTGCCAGCAGCTTAGCTCAGCGGGGGGGCAGCGAGCAGTACTTC. It codes for CASSLAQRGGSEQYF. The V and J genes are TRBV7-9 and TRBJ2-7; 10 positions match TRBD2. Per the germline V gene, CDR1 is SEHNR and CDR2 is FQNEAQ (reference sequence). The CDR3 runs to 15 residues. The V and J ends lost 0 bases and 6 bases, in that order; junction bases with no gene match: 5.

The rearrangement links TRBV5-6 to TRBJ1-1; 7 bases map to TRBD1. The V gene's germline CDR1 is SGHDT and CDR2 YYEEEE. The J segment lost 5 bases and the V segment lost 4 bases, leaving 11 bases of the junction unmatched. This CDR3 region has 15 residues. CDR3 sequence: CASSSIHRGGTEAFF. In nucleotides, the CDR3 is TGTGCCAGCAGCAGTATTCACAGGGGTGGGACTGAAGCTTTCTTT.

This rearrangement joins TRBV6-1 to TRBJ1-4, with 11 bases matching TRBD1. This CDR3 has 15 amino acids. Germline trimming cut 11 bases from V and 8 bases from J; bases unmatched to any gene: 13. Germline CDR1 and CDR2: MNHNS and SASEGT. The CDR3 coding sequence is TGTGCCGCAGCATTCTCCGGGACAGGGGGAGAAAAACTGTTTTTT. Protein product: CAAAFSGTGGEKLFF.

The chain recombines TRBV19 with TRBJ1-2; D is ambiguous. V was clipped by 3 bases and J by 6 bases, with 11 bases between them. The germline gives CDR1 LNHDA, CDR2 SQIVND (reference sequence). The CDR3 sequence is 13 residues long. In DNA, the CDR3 is TGTGCCAGTAGTATCGGAGATGTGAATGGCTACACCTTC. Amino acids: CASSIGDVNGYTF.

The rearrangement links TRBV7-3 to TRBJ2-7, with D perhaps matching TRBD1 or TRBD2 (5 bases each). In germline, CDR1 is SGHTA, CDR2 FQGTGA. With 2 bases removed from V and 6 bases from J, the gap between germline ends came to 20 bases. This CDR3 is built from 16 residues. CDR3 sequence reads: CASSLAGKGSTGEQYF. CDR3 sequence (DNA): TGTGCCAGCAGCTTAGCAGGGAAAGGGAGCACCGGCGAGCAGTACTTC.

The chain has TRBV29-1 and TRBJ1-5; 9 bases align to TRBD1. Germline values: CDR1 SQVTM, CDR2 ANQGSEA. The CDR3 has 12 amino acids. J lost 7 bases, V lost 4 bases, and 2 bases had no gene match. The CDR3 spells CSVGTGEQPQHF. CDR3 nucleotides: TGCAGCGTTGGGACAGGGGAGCAGCCCCAGCATTTT.